These 18 T cell receptor beta chains came from one sample sequenced in a study of Graves' ophthalmopathy and Graves' hyperthyroidism. Amplification from RNA transcripts yielded the TCR beta CDR3 regions. First-round RT-PCR employed HTBI primers, with a second-round multiplex PCR after it. Each CDR3 protein gets one entry after TCRdb re-called the multiplex PCR reads with MiXCR. The sample contains 150,000 to 200,000 distinct CDR3 sequences, about two fifths of which appear only once. What was sequenced was peripheral blood. These receptors were taken from a man aged 30-40 years with Graves' ophthalmopathy.

This clonotype was observed many times. The gene calls are TRBV7-8 and TRBJ2-2; D not resolved. CDR1 is SGHVS and CDR2 is FQNEAQ in the germline V gene. Trimming removed 5 bases from V and 0 bases from J, with 13 bases in between. The length of the CDR3 is 16 residues. This CDR3 reads CASSPRSSSNTGELFF. CDR3 nucleotide sequence: TGTGCCAGCAGCCCTAGGTCCAGCTCGAACACCGGGGAGCTGTTTTTT.

This clonotype was observed many times. The CDR3 reads CASSWTGGGYTF. CDR3 nucleotides: TGTGCCAGCAGTTGGACAGGGGGTGGCTACACCTTC. The chain employs TRBV28 and TRBJ1-2; 10 nucleotides agree with TRBD1. The trim removed 4 bases at V and 7 bases at J, leaving 0 bases unmatched. This CDR3 has 12 amino acids. Germline lookup yields CDR1 MDHEN and CDR2 SYDVKM.

This clonotype was detected a few times. The chain is built from TRBV7-2 and TRBJ1-5, with a tentative D call TRBD1 (5 bases). The CDR3 is made up of 13 amino acids. V lost 1 base to trimming and J lost 7 bases, with 8 bases between them. CDR1 and CDR2 from the germline V gene are SGHTA and FQGNSA. CDR3 DNA: TGTGCCAGCAGCTTAGACGGGGGACAGCCCCAGCATTTT. This encodes CASSLDGGQPQHF.

Ten or more counts support this clonotype. This chain uses TRBV7-2 with TRBJ2-7; D possibly corresponds to TRBD2 (6 bases). The CDR3 has 16 amino acids. Trimming took off 5 bases at V and 0 bases at J, with 17 bases between the two ends. CDR1 is SGHTA and CDR2 is FQGNSA in the germline V gene. The CDR3: CASSDRGRDDSYEQYF. CDR3 coding DNA: TGTGCCAGCAGCGACCGTGGGCGGGACGACTCCTACGAGCAGTACTTC.

This clonotype was counted at least ten times. This chain links TRBV12-3 or TRBV12-4 with TRBJ2-7, with D tentatively TRBD2 (5 bases). With 3 bases removed from V and 3 bases from J, the gap between germline ends came to 9 bases. This CDR3 is 13 amino acids long. The CDR3 here is CASSLGVIYEQYF. In DNA, the CDR3 is TGTGCCAGCAGTTTGGGAGTCATCTACGAGCAGTACTTC.

This sequence joins TRBV6-2 or TRBV6-3 and TRBJ1-6, with 12 bases that match TRBD1. Germline V gives CDR1 MNHEY, CDR2 SVGEGT. This CDR3 is 15 amino acids long. Trimming cost V 8 bases and J 9 bases; bases outside gene matches: 8. DNA of the CDR3: TGTGCCAGCGGGGACAGGGGGCGATTAACTTCACCCCTCCACTTT. Translating gives CASGDRGRLTSPLHF.

The table lists this clonotype with many counts. V is TRBV20-1 and J is TRBJ1-6, with D uncertain. The CDR3 totals 15 residues. Germline-derived CDR1 and CDR2 are DFQATT and SNEGSKA (reference sequence). V dropped 0 bases and J dropped 5 bases, with 11 bases sitting between them. CDR3 nucleotides: TGCAGTGCTAGAGATCTGGAGTCGGATAATTCACCCCTCCACTTT. The encoded protein is CSARDLESDNSPLHF.

There are many counts of this clonotype. V is TRBV30 and J is TRBJ1-2, with D perhaps TRBD1 (5 bases). The germline V gene encodes CDR1 GTSNPN and CDR2 SVGIG (reference sequence). CDR3 length: 15 residues. The ends were cut back, 4 bases at V and 6 bases at J, with 21 bases in the middle. The chain's CDR3 is CAWTFQAGSGDGYTF. The CDR3 nucleotides are TGTGCCTGGACCTTTCAGGCAGGGTCGGGGGATGGCTACACCTTC.

The chain carries TRBV6-2 or TRBV6-3 and TRBJ2-7; 8 bases are a match to TRBD2. V trimming: 2 bases; J trimming: 2 bases; junction bases outside the gene matches: 5. In germline, CDR1 is MNHEY, CDR2 SVGEGT. The CDR3 covers 15 residues. CDR3 protein: CASSYPGGFPYEQYF. As DNA, the CDR3 is TGTGCCAGCAGTTACCCGGGAGGGTTCCCCTACGAGCAGTACTTC.

The rearrangement links TRBV27 to TRBJ2-7, with D perhaps matching TRBD2 (6 bases). V lost 6 bases, J lost 7 bases, and 19 bases lay in between. The CDR3 spans 14 residues. CDR1 is MNHEY, CDR2 SMNVEV, per germline (reference sequence). CDR3: CASSRAGASGEQYF. CDR3 coding DNA: TGTGCCAGCAGCCGAGCCGGGGCCAGCGGGGAGCAGTACTTC.

Ten or more counts support this clonotype. The chain joins TRBV15 to TRBJ2-7; D call uncertain. Per germline, CDR1 LNHNV and CDR2 YYDKDF (reference sequence). This CDR3 has 15 residues. Trimming left V 4 bases short and J 1 base short, with 14 bases between. The CDR3, as DNA: TGTGCCACCAGCACGGGCCGCACTACGTCCTACGAGCAGTACTTC. Protein: CATSTGRTTSYEQYF.

This clonotype was observed at least ten times. The genes are TRBV28 and TRBJ1-2, with D possibly matching TRBD1 (6 bases). CDR3 size: 14 residues. The germline V gene has CDR1 MDHEN and CDR2 SYDVKM. Trimming left V 5 bases short and J 3 bases short, with 13 bases between. The CDR3 DNA reads TGTGCCAGCAGTCCCTTGGACAGCTACTATGGCTACACCTTC. Translated, it gives CASSPLDSYYGYTF.

This chain links TRBV30 with TRBJ2-7, with TRBD2 as a possible D gene (5 bases). Trimming stripped 0 bases from V and 12 bases from J, with 12 bases between. CDR1 and CDR2 (germline): GTSNPN, SVGIG (reference sequence). The CDR3 contains 11 residues. In DNA form, the CDR3 reads TGTGCCTGGAGTGTACAGCGGATCCTGTACTTC. Translated: CAWSVQRILYF. Full variable domain (outside the CDR3, taken from reference TRBV30 and TRBJ2-7): SQTIHQWPATLVQPVGSPLSLECTVEGTSNPNLYWYRQAAGRGLQLLFYSVGIGQISSEVPQNLSASRPQDRQFILSSKKLLLSDSGFYLCAWSVQRILYFGPGTRLTVT.

The chain recombines TRBV15 with TRBJ1-2; no reliable D call. Trimming took off 3 bases at V and 7 bases at J, with 9 bases between the two ends. The V gene's germline CDR1 is LNHNV and CDR2 YYDKDF (reference sequence). CDR3 size: 12 residues. The CDR3 spells CATSSARRGYTF. The CDR3, as DNA: TGTGCCACCAGCAGCGCCCGGCGTGGCTACACCTTC.

At least ten counts were recorded for this clonotype. The V call is TRBV7-2, the J call TRBJ2-7; D unresolved. V was shortened by 7 bases and J by 8 bases, with 12 bases between the two germline ends. The CDR3 is 11 residues long. Germline V CDR1 and CDR2: SGHTA, FQGNSA. The CDR3: CASTQNFQQYF. The CDR3 nucleotides read TGTGCCAGCACCCAAAATTTTCAGCAGTACTTC.

Many counts were recorded for this clonotype. The J gene is TRBJ1-1, the V gene TRBV29-1, with 8 bases that match TRBD1. The germline V gene has CDR1 SQVTM and CDR2 ANQGSEA. Trimming removed 7 bases from V and 7 bases from J; junction bases left unmatched: 17. This CDR3 has 15 residues. The CDR3 DNA follows: TGCAGCGCCGATCTCGGACAGGGCACCAATGGTGAAGCTTTCTTT. It encodes CSADLGQGTNGEAFF.

The rearrangement links TRBV6-1 to TRBJ1-1, with TRBD1 matching 8 bases. The germline V gene has CDR1 MNHNS and CDR2 SASEGT. Trimming removed 7 bases from V and 6 bases from J; junction bases left unmatched: 7. CDR3 length: 13 residues. The CDR3 sequence: CASMGLRGPEAFF. Written as DNA, the CDR3 is TGTGCCAGCATGGGACTCAGGGGGCCTGAAGCTTTCTTT.

The CDR3 sequence is CASSPGQGINGYTF. The CDR3, as DNA: TGTGCCAGCAGCCCAGGACAGGGGATCAATGGCTACACCTTC. This chain connects TRBV3-1 to TRBJ1-2, with 9 bases aligning to TRBD1. V shed 4 bases and J 6 bases; nucleotides not matched to a gene: 6. Germline CDR1 is LGHDT and CDR2 is YNNKEL (reference sequence). The length of the CDR3 is 14 residues.